This TCR beta chain was documented in a study of T cells in localized non-small cell lung cancer. Per the germline V gene, CDR1 is LNHDA and CDR2 is SQIVND (reference sequence). The CDR3 totals 15 residues. V lost 6 bases, J lost 3 bases, and 6 bases stayed unmatched. Assay: immunoSEQ multiplex PCR; the TCRdb copy retains only in-frame clones and omits some. The sample has over 70,000 clones; roughly 93% are singletons. The source was PBMCs, collected before any cancer treatment. The sequence was collected from a woman aged 35-75 years with stage II squamous cell lung carcinoma. The genes are TRBV19 and TRBJ2-2, with 8 bases aligning to TRBD1. The CDR3 DNA is TGTGCCAGTAGCGTTCAGGGGGCTCACACCGGGGAGCTGTTTTTT. Translating gives CASSVQGAHTGELFF.